A single sample gave rise to the 16 T cell receptor beta chains below, sequenced in a study of cytomegalovirus exposure and HLA in healthy donors. 60 Vbeta and 13 Jbeta primers were used in PCR. Assay used: immunoSEQ multiplex PCR; TCRdb lists only in-frame clones, some missing. The sample gives a few hundred thousand clones, approximately 80% of which show up once; about 3.1% is in the top ten. Sequenced material: PBMCs. Every receptor here comes from a man aged 30-40 years in good health and CMV-seronegative.

As for this clone: The junction does not match germline at one end; this may be a read error. The CDR3 is CSSSLGQGFYGYTF. CDR3 DNA: TGTTCCAGCAGCTTGGGACAGGGATTCTATGGCTACACCTTC. This rearrangement joins TRBV7-9 to TRBJ1-2; the match to TRBD1 covers 9 bases. The CDR3 has 14 residues. Germline V gene lookup returns CDR1 SEHNR and CDR2 FQNEAQ (reference sequence).

The V gene is TRBV2, the J gene TRBJ2-2, with 9 bases that match TRBD1. The germline V gene has CDR1 SNHLY and CDR2 FYNNEI. Trimming at V came to 6 bases and at J to 8 bases, leaving 10 bases not matched to a gene. This CDR3 is built from 15 residues. CDR3 bases: TGTGCCAGCAGCGAAATACAGGGGGCATTAGGGGAGCTGTTTTTT. Its protein product is CASSEIQGALGELFF.

This chain links TRBV6-6 with TRBJ1-6, with 8 nucleotides matching TRBD1. This CDR3 contains 15 residues. Germline V gene data show CDR1 as MNHNY and CDR2 as SVGAGI (reference sequence). With V trimmed by 6 bases and J by 10 bases, 11 bases remained unmatched. CDR3 amino acids: CASREQTGEHSPLHF. The CDR3 DNA reads TGTGCCAGCAGGGAGCAGACAGGGGAGCACTCACCCCTCCACTTT.

This clone was observed a few times. This chain joins TRBV2 and TRBJ1-1; the D is unclear. V was pared by 7 bases and J by 1 base, with 10 bases between. The CDR3 runs to 13 residues. Germline lookup yields CDR1 SNHLY and CDR2 FYNNEI. The CDR3 nucleotides are TGTGCCAGCATTGGGCAGCCGAACACTGAAGCTTTCTTT. This sequence encodes CASIGQPNTEAFF.

The chain has TRBV2 and TRBJ1-2, with D maybe TRBD1 (6 bases). V was trimmed by 3 bases and J by 8 bases, leaving 16 bases between them. From germline, CDR1 is SNHLY and CDR2 FYNNEI. This CDR3 comprises 14 residues. This CDR3 is CASSEVTGRRGYTF. The CDR3 DNA follows: TGTGCCAGCAGTGAGGTTACAGGGCGTCGGGGCTACACCTTC.

About this clone itself: One end of the junction fails to match germline, which may point to a read error. The V call is TRBV28, the J call TRBJ2-6; 7 bases fit TRBD1. The length of the CDR3 is 13 residues. From germline, CDR1 is MDHEN and CDR2 SYDVKM. The CDR3 is CASSIEGASVLTF. The CDR3 DNA reads as TGTGCCAGCAGTATCGAGGGGGCCAGCGTCCTGACTTTC.

This clone was observed a few times. V and J are TRBV9 and TRBJ1-1; D is perhaps TRBD1 (5 bases). Between the trimmed V and J ends, which lost 4 bases and 2 bases, there was a span of 21 bases. Germline V gene lookup returns CDR1 SGDLS and CDR2 YYNGEE. The CDR3 runs 17 residues. CDR3 bases: TGTGCCAGCAGCTTCCGACGGGGGAAATTTATAAACACTGAAGCTTTCTTT. Residues: CASSFRRGKFINTEAFF.

The sample holds one count of this clone. The genes are TRBV27 and TRBJ2-3; 9 bases match TRBD1. The CDR3 has 16 residues. V trimming: 6 bases; J trimming: 2 bases; junction bases outside the gene matches: 9. Germline V gene lookup returns CDR1 MNHEY and CDR2 SMNVEV (reference sequence). This CDR3 reads CASSRSDRGPTDTQYF. In DNA, the CDR3 is TGTGCCAGCAGCCGCTCGGACAGGGGACCCACAGATACGCAGTATTTT.

The chain recombines TRBV6-5 with TRBJ2-1, with 9 positions matching TRBD1. V was pared by 6 bases and J by 4 bases, with 7 bases of the junction left unmatched. This CDR3 has 15 amino acids. CDR1 and CDR2 from the germline V gene are MNHEY and SVGAGI. CDR3 sequence reads: CASRPDRGYYNEQFF. CDR3 nucleotide sequence: TGTGCCAGCAGACCAGACAGGGGGTATTACAATGAGCAGTTCTTC.

The J gene is TRBJ1-6, the V gene TRBV10-3; 8 bases agree with TRBD1. The CDR3 is 14 residues long. With V trimmed by 2 bases and J by 10 bases, 4 bases remained unmatched. Per germline, CDR1 ENHRY and CDR2 SYGVKD. The CDR3 bases are TGTGCCATCAGTGAGAACAGGGGGGCCTCACCCCTCCACTTT. This gives the protein CAISENRGASPLHF.

The chain employs TRBV25-1 and TRBJ2-3; the D is unclear. CDR3 length: 16 amino acids. Trimming stripped 5 bases from V and 1 base from J, with 16 bases between. CDR1 and CDR2 from the germline V gene are MGHDK and SYGVNS. The chain's CDR3 is CASSLGSTWGTDTQYF. The CDR3 DNA follows: TGTGCCAGCAGTCTCGGGTCGACCTGGGGCACAGATACGCAGTATTTT.

A single count supports this clone. The chain is built from TRBV2 and TRBJ1-2; the D is unclear. The germline V gene has CDR1 SNHLY and CDR2 FYNNEI. This CDR3 is 13 amino acids long. Trimming stripped 3 bases from V and 7 bases from J, with 12 bases between. CDR3 amino acids: CASSEGRIGGYTF. The CDR3 DNA reads as TGTGCCAGCAGTGAGGGCAGGATCGGTGGCTACACCTTC.

V usage is TRBV6-5 and J usage is TRBJ2-5, with 9 bases matching TRBD1. The CDR3 loop spans 14 amino acids. The ends lost 5 bases at V and 5 bases at J; junction bases unmatched: 6. CDR1 is MNHEY, CDR2 SVGAGI, per germline. The CDR3 loop reads CASSATGGWETQYF. The CDR3 DNA reads TGTGCCAGCAGTGCGACAGGGGGATGGGAGACCCAGTACTTC.

This clone appeared a few times. V and J are TRBV4-2 and TRBJ2-3, with TRBD1 identical over 7 bases. This CDR3 spans 15 amino acids. Germline lookup yields CDR1 LGHNA and CDR2 YNFKEQ. The ends lost 4 bases at V and 4 bases at J; junction bases unmatched: 8. The CDR3 region is CASSLTGKVADTQYF. CDR3 coding DNA: TGTGCCAGCAGCCTGACAGGGAAGGTGGCAGATACGCAGTATTTT.

This clone has just a few counts. J is TRBJ1-5 and V is TRBV19; 8 nucleotides match TRBD1. V shed 6 bases and J 4 bases; nucleotides not matched to a gene: 8. Germline CDR1 is LNHDA and CDR2 is SQIVND (reference sequence). The CDR3 is made up of 15 amino acids. CDR3 residues: CASRTDRARNQPQHF. DNA for the CDR3: TGTGCCAGTAGAACGGACAGGGCACGAAATCAGCCCCAGCATTTT.

V and J are TRBV15 and TRBJ1-4; 8 positions agree with TRBD1. V lost 0 bases, J lost 2 bases, and 8 bases stayed unmatched. This CDR3 is built from 18 residues. Per the germline V gene, CDR1 is LNHNV and CDR2 is YYDKDF (reference sequence). CDR3 sequence: CATSREVTGTGTNEKLFF. CDR3 DNA sequence: TGTGCCACCAGCAGAGAGGTTACGGGGACAGGTACTAATGAAAAACTGTTTTTT.